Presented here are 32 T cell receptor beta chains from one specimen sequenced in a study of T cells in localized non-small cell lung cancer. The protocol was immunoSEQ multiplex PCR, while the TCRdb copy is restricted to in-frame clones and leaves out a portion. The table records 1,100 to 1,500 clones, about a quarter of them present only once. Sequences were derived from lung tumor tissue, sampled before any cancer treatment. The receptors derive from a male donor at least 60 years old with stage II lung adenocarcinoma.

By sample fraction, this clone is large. CDR3 bases: TGTGCCAGCAGCCAAGGAGAGAGAGGTGAGCAGTTCTTC. Amino acids: CASSQGERGEQFF. The chain combines TRBV6-8 with TRBJ2-1; D is unclear. CDR1 and CDR2 from the germline V gene are MNHGY and SAAAGT. The CDR3 covers 13 residues. Trimming left V 6 bases short and J 9 bases short, with 15 bases between.

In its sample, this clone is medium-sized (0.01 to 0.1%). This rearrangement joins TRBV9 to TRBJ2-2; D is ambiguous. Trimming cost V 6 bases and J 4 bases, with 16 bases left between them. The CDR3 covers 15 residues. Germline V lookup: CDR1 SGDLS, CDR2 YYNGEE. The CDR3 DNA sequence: TGTGCCAGCAAGGGCCGGACGTCGGCCACCGGGGAGCTGTTTTTT. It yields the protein CASKGRTSATGELFF.

The CDR3 sequence: CASSPLLAGGQETQYF. For the CDR3, the DNA is TGTGCCAGCTCACCACTTTTAGCGGGAGGGCAAGAGACCCAGTACTTC. This chain uses TRBV18 with TRBJ2-5, with 11 bases matching TRBD2. Germline V lookup: CDR1 KGHSH, CDR2 LQKENI. V lost 1 base to trimming and J lost 2 bases; unmatched junction nucleotides: 3. The CDR3 has 16 residues.

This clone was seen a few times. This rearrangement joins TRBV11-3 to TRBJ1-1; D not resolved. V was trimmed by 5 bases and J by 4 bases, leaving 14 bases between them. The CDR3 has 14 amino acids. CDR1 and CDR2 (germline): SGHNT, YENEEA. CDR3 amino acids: CASSPLVVSTEAFF. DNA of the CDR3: TGTGCCAGCAGCCCCCTCGTTGTGTCCACTGAAGCTTTCTTT.

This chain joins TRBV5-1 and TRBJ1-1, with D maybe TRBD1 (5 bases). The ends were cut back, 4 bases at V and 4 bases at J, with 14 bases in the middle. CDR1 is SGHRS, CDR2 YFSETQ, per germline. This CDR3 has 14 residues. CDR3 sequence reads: CASSLGWGSTEAFF. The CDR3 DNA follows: TGCGCCAGCAGCCTCGGGTGGGGGAGCACTGAAGCTTTCTTT.

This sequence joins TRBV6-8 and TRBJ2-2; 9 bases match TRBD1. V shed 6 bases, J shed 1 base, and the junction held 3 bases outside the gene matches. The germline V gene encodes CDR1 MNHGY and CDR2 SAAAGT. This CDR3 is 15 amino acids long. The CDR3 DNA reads TGTGCCAGCAGGGGGACAGGGATGAACACCGGGGAGCTGTTTTTT. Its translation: CASRGTGMNTGELFF.

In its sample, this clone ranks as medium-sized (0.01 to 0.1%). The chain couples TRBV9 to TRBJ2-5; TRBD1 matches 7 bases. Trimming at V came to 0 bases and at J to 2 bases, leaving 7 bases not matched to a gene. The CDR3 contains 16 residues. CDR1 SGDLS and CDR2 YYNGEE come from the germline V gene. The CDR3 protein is CASSVGPQGPQETQYF. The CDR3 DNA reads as TGTGCCAGCAGCGTAGGGCCACAGGGGCCGCAAGAGACCCAGTACTTC.

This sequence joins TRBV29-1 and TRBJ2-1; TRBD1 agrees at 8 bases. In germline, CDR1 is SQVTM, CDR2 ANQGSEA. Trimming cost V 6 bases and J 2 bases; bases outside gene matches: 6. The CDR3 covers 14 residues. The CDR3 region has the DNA TGCAGCGTGACTGTGGACAGGGCCTACAATGAGCAGTTCTTC. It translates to CSVTVDRAYNEQFF.

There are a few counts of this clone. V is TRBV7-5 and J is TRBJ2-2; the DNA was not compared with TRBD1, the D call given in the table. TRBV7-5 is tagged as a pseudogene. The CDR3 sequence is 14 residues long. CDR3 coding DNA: TGTGCCAGCAGCTGGACAGGGAACACCGGGGAGCTGTTTTTT. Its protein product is CASSWTGNTGELFF.

CDR3 in amino acids: CASSPQARTGELFF. The CDR3 DNA sequence: TGTGCCAGTAGTCCCCAGGCGCGGACCGGGGAGCTGTTTTTT. V and J are TRBV19 and TRBJ2-2, with no clear D. V lost 5 bases and J lost 5, with 12 bases in between. CDR1 LNHDA and CDR2 SQIVND come from the germline V gene (reference sequence). The CDR3 extends over 14 amino acids.

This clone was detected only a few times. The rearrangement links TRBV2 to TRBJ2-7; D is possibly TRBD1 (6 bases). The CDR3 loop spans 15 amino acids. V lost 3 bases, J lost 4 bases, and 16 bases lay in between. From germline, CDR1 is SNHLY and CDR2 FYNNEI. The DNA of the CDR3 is TGTGCCAGCAGTGAGGGGGCGCAGGGTGGGTACGAGCAGTACTTC. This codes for CASSEGAQGGYEQYF.

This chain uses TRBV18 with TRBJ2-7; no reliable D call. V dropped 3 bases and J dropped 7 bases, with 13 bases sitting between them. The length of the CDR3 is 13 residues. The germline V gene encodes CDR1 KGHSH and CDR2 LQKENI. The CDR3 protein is CASSPQDLGEQYF. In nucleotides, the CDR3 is TGTGCCAGCTCACCCCAGGACCTGGGGGAGCAGTACTTC. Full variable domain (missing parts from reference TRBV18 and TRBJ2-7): NAGVMQNPRHLVRRRGQEARLRCSPMKGHSHVYWYRQLPEEGLKFMVYLQKENIIDESGMPKERFSAEFPKEGPSILRIQQVVRGDSAAYFCASSPQDLGEQYFGPGTRLTVT.

The CDR3 bases are TGTGCCAGCTCCCAAACCCCTACAGGGTCTGAGCAGTTCTTC. It translates to CASSQTPTGSEQFF. The rearrangement links TRBV18 to TRBJ2-1, with D tentatively TRBD1 (6 bases). Germline V gene sequence: CDR1 KGHSH, CDR2 LQKENI. V gave up 6 bases and J gave up 9 bases, with 18 bases separating them. The CDR3 contains 14 residues.

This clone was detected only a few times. The CDR3 DNA follows: TGTGCCAGCACCTTGGACCCTGGGGCTAACTATGGCTACACCTTC. Translated, it gives CASTLDPGANYGYTF. The chain employs TRBV9 and TRBJ1-2; D gene unclear. Germline V CDR1 and CDR2: SGDLS, YYNGEE. Trimming left V 6 bases short and J 0 bases short, with 15 bases between. The CDR3 sequence is 15 residues long.

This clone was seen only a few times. The CDR3 DNA follows: TGTGCCAGCACAATGGGACTCTATGGCTACACCTTC. It yields the protein CASTMGLYGYTF. V is TRBV12-5 and J is TRBJ1-2, with a weak D call TRBD1 (5 bases). CDR3 size: 12 residues. In germline, CDR1 is LGHNT, CDR2 FRNRAP. Full variable domain (remainder filled in from reference TRBV12-5 and TRBJ1-2): DARVTQTPRHKVTEMGQEVTMRCQPILGHNTVFWYRQTMMQGLELLAYFRNRAPLDDSGMPKDRFSAEMPDATLATLKIQPSEPRDSAVYFCASTMGLYGYTFGSGTRLTVV.

The CDR3 DNA reads TGCAGCGTTGAGTCTAGCTCAGAGACCCAGTACTTC. Protein: CSVESSSETQYF. This chain links TRBV29-1 with TRBJ2-5; perhaps TRBD2 as D (5 bases). The germline V and J ends were trimmed by 3 bases and 4 bases, with 9 bases remaining between them. The germline CDR1 and CDR2 sequences are SQVTM and ANQGSEA. The CDR3 is 12 residues long.

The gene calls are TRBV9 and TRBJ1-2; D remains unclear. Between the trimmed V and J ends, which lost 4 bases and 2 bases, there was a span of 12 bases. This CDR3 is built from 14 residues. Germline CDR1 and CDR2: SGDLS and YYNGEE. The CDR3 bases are TGTGCCAGCAGCCCGACCAGAGAAAACTATGGCTACACCTTC. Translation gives CASSPTRENYGYTF. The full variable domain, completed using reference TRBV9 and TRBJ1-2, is DSGVTQTPKHLITATGQRVTLRCSPRSGDLSVYWYQQSLDQGLQFLIQYYNGEERAKGNILERFSAQQFPDLHSELNLSSLELGDSALYFCASSPTRENYGYTFGSGTRLTVV.

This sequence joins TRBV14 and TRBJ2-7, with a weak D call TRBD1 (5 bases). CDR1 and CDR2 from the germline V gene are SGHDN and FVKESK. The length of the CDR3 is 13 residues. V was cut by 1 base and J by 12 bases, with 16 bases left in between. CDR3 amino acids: CASSQATARVLYF. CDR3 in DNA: TGTGCCAGCAGCCAAGCAACCGCCAGGGTTCTGTACTTC.

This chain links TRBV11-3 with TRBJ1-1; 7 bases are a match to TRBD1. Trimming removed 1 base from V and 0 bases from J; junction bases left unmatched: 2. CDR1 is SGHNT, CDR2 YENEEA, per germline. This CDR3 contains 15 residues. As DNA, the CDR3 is TGTGCCAGCAGCTTAGGGGACAGATTGAACACTGAAGCTTTCTTT. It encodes CASSLGDRLNTEAFF.

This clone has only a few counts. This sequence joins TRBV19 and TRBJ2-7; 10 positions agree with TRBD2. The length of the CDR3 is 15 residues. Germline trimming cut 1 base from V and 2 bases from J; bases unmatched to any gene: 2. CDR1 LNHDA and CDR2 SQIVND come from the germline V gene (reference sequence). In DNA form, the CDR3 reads TGTGCCAGTAGTATAGGGACTAGCGGAACCTACGAGCAGTACTTC. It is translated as CASSIGTSGTYEQYF.

The CDR3 protein is CASSVAAEMNTEAFF. Written as DNA, the CDR3 is TGTGCCAGCAGCGTAGCGGCGGAAATGAACACTGAAGCTTTCTTT. J is TRBJ1-1 and V is TRBV9; D is unclear. CDR1 and CDR2 (germline): SGDLS, YYNGEE. The CDR3 length is 15 residues. V gave up 0 bases and J gave up 0 bases, with 9 bases separating them.

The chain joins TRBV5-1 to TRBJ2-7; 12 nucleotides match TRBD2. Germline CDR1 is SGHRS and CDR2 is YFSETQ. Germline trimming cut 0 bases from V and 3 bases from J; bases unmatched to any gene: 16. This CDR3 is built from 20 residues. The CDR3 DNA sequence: TGCGCCAGCAGCTTGGCTACTCGGTCCACTGAGGGACTAGCGGGCTACGAGCAGTACTTC. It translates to CASSLATRSTEGLAGYEQYF. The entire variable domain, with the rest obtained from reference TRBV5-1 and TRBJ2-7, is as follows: KAGVTQTPRYLIKTRGQQVTLSCSPISGHRSVSWYQQTPGQGLQFLFEYFSETQRNKGNFPGRFSGRQFSNSRSEMNVSTLELGDSALYLCASSLATRSTEGLAGYEQYFGPGTRLTVT.

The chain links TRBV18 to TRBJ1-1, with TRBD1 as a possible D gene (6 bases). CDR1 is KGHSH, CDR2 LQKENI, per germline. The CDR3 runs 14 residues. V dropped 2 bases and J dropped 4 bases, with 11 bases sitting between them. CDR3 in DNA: TGTGCCAGCTCACCAAACAGGGTTAGCACTGAAGCTTTCTTT. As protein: CASSPNRVSTEAFF.

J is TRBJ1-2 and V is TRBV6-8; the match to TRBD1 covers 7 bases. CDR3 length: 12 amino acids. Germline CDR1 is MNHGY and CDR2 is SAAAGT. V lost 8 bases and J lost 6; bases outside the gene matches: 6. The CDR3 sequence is CASHGQVDGYTF. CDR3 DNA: TGTGCCAGCCATGGACAGGTGGATGGCTACACCTTC.

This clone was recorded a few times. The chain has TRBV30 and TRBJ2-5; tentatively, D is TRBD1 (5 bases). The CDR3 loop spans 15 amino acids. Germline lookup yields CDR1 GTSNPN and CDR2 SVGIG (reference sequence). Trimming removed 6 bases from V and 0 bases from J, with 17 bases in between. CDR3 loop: CACRQTQPNQETQYF. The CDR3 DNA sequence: TGTGCCTGCAGACAGACCCAACCTAACCAAGAGACCCAGTACTTC.

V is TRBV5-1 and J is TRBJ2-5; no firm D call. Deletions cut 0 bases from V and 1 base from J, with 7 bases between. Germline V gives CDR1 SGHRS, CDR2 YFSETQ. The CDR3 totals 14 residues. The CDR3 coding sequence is TGCGCCAGCAGCTTGGTGAGTCCCCAAGAGACCCAGTACTTC. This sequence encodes CASSLVSPQETQYF.

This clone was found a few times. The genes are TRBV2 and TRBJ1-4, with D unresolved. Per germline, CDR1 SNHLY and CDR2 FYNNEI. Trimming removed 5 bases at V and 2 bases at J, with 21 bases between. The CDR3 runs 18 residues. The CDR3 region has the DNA TGTGCCAGCAGTATTTTGAGTTGGAGCCCTAAGACTAATGAAAAACTGTTTTTT. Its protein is CASSILSWSPKTNEKLFF.

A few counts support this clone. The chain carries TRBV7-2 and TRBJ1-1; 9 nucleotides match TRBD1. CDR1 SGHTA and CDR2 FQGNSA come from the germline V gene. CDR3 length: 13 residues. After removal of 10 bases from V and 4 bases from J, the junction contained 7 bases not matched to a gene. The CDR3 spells CATGRDRVTEAFF. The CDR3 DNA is TGTGCCACCGGACGGGACAGGGTCACTGAAGCTTTCTTT.

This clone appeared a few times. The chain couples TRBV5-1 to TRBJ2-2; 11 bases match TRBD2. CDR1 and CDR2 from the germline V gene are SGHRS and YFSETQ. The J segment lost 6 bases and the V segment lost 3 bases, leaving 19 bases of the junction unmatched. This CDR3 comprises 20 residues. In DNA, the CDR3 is TGCGCCAGCAGCTCCCTCCCCATAGCGGGAGGGGGGAACACCGCCGGGGAGCTGTTTTTT. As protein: CASSSLPIAGGGNTAGELFF.

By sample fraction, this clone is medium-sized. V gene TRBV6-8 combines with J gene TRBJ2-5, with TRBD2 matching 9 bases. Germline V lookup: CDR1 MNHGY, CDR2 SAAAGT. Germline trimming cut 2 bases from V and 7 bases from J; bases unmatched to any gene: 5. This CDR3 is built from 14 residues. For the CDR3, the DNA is TGTGCCAGCAGTTACGTTGCTAGCGGGGCGACCCAGTACTTC. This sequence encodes CASSYVASGATQYF.

The CDR3, as DNA: TGTGCCAGCAGCTTGTTTGGGGGAGGGAACACTGAAGCTTTCTTT. This translates into CASSLFGGGNTEAFF. V and J are TRBV11-3 and TRBJ1-1; weak D call: TRBD1 (5 bases). CDR3 length: 15 amino acids. With 3 bases removed from V and 1 base from J, the gap between germline ends came to 12 bases. The germline gives CDR1 SGHNT, CDR2 YENEEA.

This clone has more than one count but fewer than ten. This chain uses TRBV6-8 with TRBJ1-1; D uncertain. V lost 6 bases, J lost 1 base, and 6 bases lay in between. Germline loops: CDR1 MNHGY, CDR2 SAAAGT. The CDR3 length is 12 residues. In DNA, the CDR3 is TGTGCCAGCAGCAGACAGAACACTGAAGCTTTCTTT. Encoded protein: CASSRQNTEAFF.